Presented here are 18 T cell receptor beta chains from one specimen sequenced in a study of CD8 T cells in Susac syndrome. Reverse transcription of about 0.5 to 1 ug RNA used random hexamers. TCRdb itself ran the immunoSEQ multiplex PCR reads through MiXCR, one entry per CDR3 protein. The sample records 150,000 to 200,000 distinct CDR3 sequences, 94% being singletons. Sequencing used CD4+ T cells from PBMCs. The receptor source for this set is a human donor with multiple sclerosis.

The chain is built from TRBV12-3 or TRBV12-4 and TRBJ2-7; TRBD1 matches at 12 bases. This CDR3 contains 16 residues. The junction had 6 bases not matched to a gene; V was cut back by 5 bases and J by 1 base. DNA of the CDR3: TGTGCCAGCAGTCCCGGGACAGGGGGCAGTTCCTACGAGCAGTACTTC. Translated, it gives CASSPGTGGSSYEQYF.

CDR3 sequence: CASELRQAHYGYTF. CDR3 nucleotides: TGTGCCAGCGAATTGAGACAGGCCCACTATGGCTACACCTTC. The chain combines TRBV7-2 with TRBJ1-2, with D maybe TRBD1 (6 bases). CDR3 length equals 14 residues. The germline CDR1 and CDR2 sequences are SGHTA and FQGNSA. V gave up 8 bases and J gave up 3 bases, with 16 bases separating them. Full variable domain (remainder filled in from reference TRBV7-2 and TRBJ1-2): GAGVSQSPSNKVTEKGKDVELRCDPISGHTALYWYRQSLGQGLEFLIYFQGNSAPDKSGLPSDRFSAERTGGSVSTLTIQRTQQEDSAVYLCASELRQAHYGYTFGSGTRLTVV.

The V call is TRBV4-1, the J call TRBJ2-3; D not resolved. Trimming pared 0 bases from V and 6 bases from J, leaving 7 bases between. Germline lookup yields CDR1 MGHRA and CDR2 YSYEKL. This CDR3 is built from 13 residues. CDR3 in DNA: TGCGCCAGCAGCCAAGAAGTTCCGGATACGCAGTATTTT. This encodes CASSQEVPDTQYF.

The CDR3: CASGERGEKLFF. The CDR3 coding sequence is TGTGCCAGCGGGGAGCGGGGTGAAAAACTGTTTTTT. The chain uses TRBV27 and TRBJ1-4; D is uncertain. CDR3 length: 12 residues. Trimming cost V 8 bases and J 7 bases, with 11 bases left between them. Germline V gene data show CDR1 as MNHEY and CDR2 as SMNVEV (reference sequence).

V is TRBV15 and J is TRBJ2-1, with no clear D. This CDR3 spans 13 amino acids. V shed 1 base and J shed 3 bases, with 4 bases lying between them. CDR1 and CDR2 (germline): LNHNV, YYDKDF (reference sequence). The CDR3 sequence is CATSRVDYNEQFF. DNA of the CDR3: TGTGCCACCAGCAGAGTGGACTACAATGAGCAGTTCTTC. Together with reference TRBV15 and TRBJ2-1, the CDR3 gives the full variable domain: DAMVIQNPRYQVTQFGKPVTLSCSQTLNHNVMYWYQQKSSQAPKLLFHYYDKDFNNEADTPDNFQSRRPNTSFCFLDIRSPGLGDTAMYLCATSRVDYNEQFFGPGTRLTVL.

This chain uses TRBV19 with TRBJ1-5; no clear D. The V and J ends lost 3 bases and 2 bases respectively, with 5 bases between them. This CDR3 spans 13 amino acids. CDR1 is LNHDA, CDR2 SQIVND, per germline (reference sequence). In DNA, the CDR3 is TGTGCCAGTAGTATGGTCGGCAATCAGCCCCAGCATTTT. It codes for CASSMVGNQPQHF.

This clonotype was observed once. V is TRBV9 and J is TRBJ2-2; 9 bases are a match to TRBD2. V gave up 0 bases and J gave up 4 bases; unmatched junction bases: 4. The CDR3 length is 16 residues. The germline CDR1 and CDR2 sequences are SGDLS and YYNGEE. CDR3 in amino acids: CASSVGGLASTGELFF. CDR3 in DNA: TGTGCCAGCAGCGTAGGGGGACTAGCATCCACCGGGGAGCTGTTTTTT.

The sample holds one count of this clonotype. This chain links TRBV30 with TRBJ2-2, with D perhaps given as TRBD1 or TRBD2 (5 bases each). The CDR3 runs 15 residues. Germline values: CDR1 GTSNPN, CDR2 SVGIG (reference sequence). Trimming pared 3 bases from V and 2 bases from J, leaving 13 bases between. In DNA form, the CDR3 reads TGTGCCTGGAGAAGGGGACGATTAAACACCGGGGAGCTGTTTTTT. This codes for CAWRRGRLNTGELFF.

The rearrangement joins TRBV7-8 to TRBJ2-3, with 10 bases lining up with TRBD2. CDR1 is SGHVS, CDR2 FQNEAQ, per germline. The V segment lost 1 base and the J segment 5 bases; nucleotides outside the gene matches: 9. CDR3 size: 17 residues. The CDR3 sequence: CASSLGLAGVSGDTQYF. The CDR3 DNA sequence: TGTGCCAGCAGCTTAGGTCTAGCGGGAGTATCTGGAGATACGCAGTATTTT. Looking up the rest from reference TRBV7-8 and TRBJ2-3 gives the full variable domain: GAGVSQSPRYKVAKRGQDVALRCDPISGHVSLFWYQQALGQGPEFLTYFQNEAQLDKSGLPSDRFFAERPEGSVSTLKIQRTQQEDSAVYLCASSLGLAGVSGDTQYFGPGTRLTVL.

CDR3 in amino acids: CASSPRGLAGAFF. CDR3 DNA sequence: TGTGCCAGCAGCCCCCGAGGGCTGGCGGGGGCTTTCTTT. This rearrangement joins TRBV27 to TRBJ1-1; D call uncertain. In germline, CDR1 is MNHEY, CDR2 SMNVEV (reference sequence). Trimming took off 6 bases at V and 11 bases at J, with 19 bases between the two ends. CDR3 length: 13 amino acids.

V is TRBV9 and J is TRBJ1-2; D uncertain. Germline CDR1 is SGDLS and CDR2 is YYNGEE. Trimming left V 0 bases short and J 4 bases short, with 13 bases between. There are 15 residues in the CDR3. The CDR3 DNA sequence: TGTGCCAGCAGCGTAGACGCTGAACGGACCTATGGCTACACCTTC. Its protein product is CASSVDAERTYGYTF.

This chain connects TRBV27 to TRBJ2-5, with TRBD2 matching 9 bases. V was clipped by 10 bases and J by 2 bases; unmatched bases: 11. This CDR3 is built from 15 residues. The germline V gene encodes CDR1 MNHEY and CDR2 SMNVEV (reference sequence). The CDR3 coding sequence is TGTGCCACCCAGACTAGCGGAAGATATCAAGAGACCCAGTACTTC. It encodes CATQTSGRYQETQYF.

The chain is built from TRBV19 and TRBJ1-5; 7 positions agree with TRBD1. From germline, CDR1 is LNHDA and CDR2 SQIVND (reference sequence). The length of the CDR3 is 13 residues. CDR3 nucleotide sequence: TGTGTCAAAGGGACAGTTCGCAATCAGCCCCAGCATTTT. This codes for CVKGTVRNQPQHF.

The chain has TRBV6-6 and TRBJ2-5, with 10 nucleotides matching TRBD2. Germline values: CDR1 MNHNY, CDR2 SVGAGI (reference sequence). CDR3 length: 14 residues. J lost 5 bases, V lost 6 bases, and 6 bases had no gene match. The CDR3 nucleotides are TGTGCCAGCAGCCCTAGCGGGAGAAGGGAGACCCAGTACTTC. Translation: CASSPSGRRETQYF.

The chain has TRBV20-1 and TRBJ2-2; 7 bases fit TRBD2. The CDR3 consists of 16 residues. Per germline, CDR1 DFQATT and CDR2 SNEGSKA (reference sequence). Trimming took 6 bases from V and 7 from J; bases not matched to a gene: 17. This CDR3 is CSARGYSARESGELFF. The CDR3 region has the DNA TGCAGTGCCCGGGGGTATTCCGCGCGGGAGAGCGGGGAGCTGTTTTTT.

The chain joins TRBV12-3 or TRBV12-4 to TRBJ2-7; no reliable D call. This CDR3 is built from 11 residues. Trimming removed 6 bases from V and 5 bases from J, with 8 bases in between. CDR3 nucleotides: TGTGCCAGCAGCCGGAGCAACGAGCAGTACTTC. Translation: CASSRSNEQYF.

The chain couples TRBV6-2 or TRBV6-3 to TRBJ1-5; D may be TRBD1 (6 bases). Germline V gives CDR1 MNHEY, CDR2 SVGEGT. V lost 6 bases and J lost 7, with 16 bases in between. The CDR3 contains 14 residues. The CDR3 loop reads CASRISRQEQPQHF. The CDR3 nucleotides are TGTGCCAGCAGGATAAGTAGACAGGAGCAGCCCCAGCATTTT.

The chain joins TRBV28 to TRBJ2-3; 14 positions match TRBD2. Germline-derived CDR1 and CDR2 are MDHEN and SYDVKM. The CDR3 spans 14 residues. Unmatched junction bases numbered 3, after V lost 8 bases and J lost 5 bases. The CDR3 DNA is TGTGCCAGCGGGACTAGCGGGAGTATAGATACGCAGTATTTT. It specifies CASGTSGSIDTQYF.